These 30 T cell receptor beta chains originate from one sample sequenced in a study of identical twins. TCRdb reprocessed the 5' RACE reads via MiXCR and lists one record per CDR3 protein. The sample shows 400,000 to 550,000 distinct CDR3 sequences, around 20% of them seen only once. This sample was also put to use in a study of T cells expressing NK-cell markers.

Specimen: CD4+ T cells sorted from blood. Source of these receptors: a woman younger than 35 in good health.

The chain couples TRBV12-3 or TRBV12-4 to TRBJ1-2; 8 positions agree with TRBD1. V lost 6 bases, J lost 7 bases, and 7 bases stayed unmatched. This CDR3 contains 13 residues. The CDR3 reads CASRPDRGGGYTF. The CDR3 DNA follows: TGTGCCAGCAGGCCCGACAGGGGCGGTGGCTACACCTTC.

The chain links TRBV20-1 to TRBJ2-1; tentatively, D is TRBD2 (6 bases). The germline V and J ends were trimmed by 5 bases and 12 bases, with 14 bases remaining between them. The CDR3 is 11 residues long. The germline V gene encodes CDR1 DFQATT and CDR2 SNEGSKA (reference sequence). The CDR3 nucleotides are TGCAGTGCTTACACGGGAGAACGGCAGTTCTTC. It encodes CSAYTGERQFF.

This clonotype has a handful of counts. This chain links TRBV5-6 with TRBJ2-1; D possibly corresponds to TRBD2 (7 bases). The CDR3 is 16 amino acids. CDR1 and CDR2 from the germline V gene are SGHDT and YYEEEE. V gave up 4 bases and J gave up 6 bases, with 20 bases separating them. CDR3 sequence reads: CASSVGGGGLLNEQFF. The CDR3 DNA reads TGTGCCAGCAGCGTTGGAGGCGGGGGCCTCCTCAATGAGCAGTTCTTC.

The rearrangement joins TRBV7-2 to TRBJ2-2; possibly TRBD1 or TRBD2 for D (5 bases each). CDR1 is SGHTA, CDR2 FQGNSA, per germline. There are 17 residues in the CDR3. Trimming shortened V by 5 bases and J by 5 bases, and 21 bases separated the two germline ends. The CDR3 DNA follows: TGTGCCAGCAGCCCGCGGCCCGGGACCTCACGAACCGGGGAGCTGTTTTTT. This translates into CASSPRPGTSRTGELFF.

This clonotype was observed a few times. The V gene is TRBV20-1, the J gene TRBJ1-5, with D tentatively TRBD1 (5 bases). Deletions cut 6 bases from V and 9 bases from J, with 21 bases between. CDR1 is DFQATT and CDR2 is SNEGSKA in the germline V gene (reference sequence). CDR3 length equals 14 residues. DNA of the CDR3: TGCAGTGCCAAGGGGACGGACCTGATTGGGCCCCAGCATTTT. It is translated as CSAKGTDLIGPQHF.

The CDR3 nucleotides are TGCAGTGCTGGACGACTAGCGGGGGGGTACGAGCAGTACTTC. Its protein is CSAGRLAGGYEQYF. The chain employs TRBV20-1 and TRBJ2-7; 14 bases are a match to TRBD2. Losses at the gene ends were 5 bases for V and 4 bases for J; bases not matched to a gene: 4. CDR3 length: 14 amino acids. Germline CDR1 reads DFQATT; CDR2 reads SNEGSKA (reference sequence).

In this sample, this clonotype turned up a few times. The chain employs TRBV29-1 and TRBJ2-7, with a weak D call TRBD1 (6 bases). CDR3 length equals 14 residues. Germline V CDR1 and CDR2: SQVTM, ANQGSEA. The germline V and J ends were trimmed by 8 bases and 3 bases, with 20 bases remaining between them. In DNA, the CDR3 is TGCAGCTTTACCCACAGGGCCCCCCGCTACGAGCAGTACTTC. Amino acids: CSFTHRAPRYEQYF.

In this sample, this clonotype turned up many times. V gene TRBV6-4 combines with J gene TRBJ2-1; 9 bases are shared with TRBD1. This CDR3 comprises 16 residues. Trimming removed 6 bases from V and 8 bases from J; junction bases left unmatched: 14. CDR1 and CDR2 from the germline V gene are MRHNA and SNTAGT. The CDR3 sequence is CASRGTRQGVRDEQFF. The CDR3 bases are TGTGCCAGCAGGGGGACACGACAGGGGGTCCGGGATGAGCAGTTCTTC.

This clonotype appeared a few times. CDR3 loop: CASSLRGAGVNEQFF. The CDR3 region has the DNA TGTGCCAGCAGCTTAAGGGGAGCGGGGGTCAATGAGCAGTTCTTC. The chain employs TRBV11-3 and TRBJ2-1; TRBD2 aligns across 8 bases. Trimming at V came to 2 bases and at J to 6 bases, leaving 6 bases not matched to a gene. Germline CDR1 and CDR2: SGHNT and YENEEA. The CDR3 contains 15 residues.

This chain connects TRBV5-1 to TRBJ2-7; possibly TRBD2 for D (6 bases). The CDR3 consists of 14 residues. Trimming stripped 4 bases from V and 6 bases from J, with 17 bases between. Looked up from germline, CDR1 is SGHRS and CDR2 is YFSETQ. CDR3 in DNA: TGCGCCAGCAGCCCCGGGCGACTAGGAGGCGAGCAGTACTTC. Translated: CASSPGRLGGEQYF.

The V and J genes are TRBV5-1 and TRBJ2-7, with 9 bases identical to TRBD1. After removal of 4 bases from V and 2 bases from J, the junction contained 7 bases not matched to a gene. The CDR3 extends over 15 amino acids. Looked up from germline, CDR1 is SGHRS and CDR2 is YFSETQ. CDR3: CASSPGTGITYEQYF. In DNA form, the CDR3 reads TGCGCCAGCAGCCCCGGGACAGGGATTACCTACGAGCAGTACTTC.

This chain links TRBV7-9 with TRBJ2-7; TRBD2 agrees at 9 bases. The V gene's germline CDR1 is SEHNR and CDR2 FQNEAQ (reference sequence). The ends lost 3 bases at V and 1 base at J; junction bases unmatched: 7. The CDR3 is made up of 16 amino acids. The CDR3 loop is CASSLRLAEGSYEQYF. The CDR3 DNA follows: TGTGCCAGCAGCTTGCGACTAGCGGAGGGGTCCTACGAGCAGTACTTC.

This clonotype has ten or more counts. The gene calls are TRBV20-1 and TRBJ2-3, with 8 bases matching TRBD2. The CDR3 has 15 residues. V gave up 0 bases and J gave up 1 base; unmatched junction bases: 3. Germline CDR1 and CDR2: DFQATT and SNEGSKA (reference sequence). The CDR3, as DNA: TGCAGTGCTAGAGATAGCGGGATCGGCACAGATACGCAGTATTTT. Its protein is CSARDSGIGTDTQYF.

This clonotype appeared a few times. This sequence joins TRBV5-1 and TRBJ1-2; 7 nucleotides line up with TRBD1. V gave up 3 bases and J gave up 8 bases; unmatched junction bases: 7. The CDR3 has 13 amino acids. In germline, CDR1 is SGHRS, CDR2 YFSETQ. The CDR3 DNA is TGCGCCAGCAGCTCTCGACAGGGTAGCGGCTACACCTTC. It is translated as CASSSRQGSGYTF.

The genes are TRBV5-4 and TRBJ1-2, with 8 nucleotides matching TRBD1. CDR1 and CDR2 from the germline V gene are SGHNT and YYREEE (reference sequence). The CDR3 runs 16 residues. Losses at the gene ends were 4 bases for V and 6 bases for J; bases not matched to a gene: 14. CDR3 sequence (DNA): TGTGCCAGCAGCCCCCAGGACCGGACAGGGTTGAATGGCTACACCTTC. It translates to CASSPQDRTGLNGYTF.

The chain combines TRBV12-3 or TRBV12-4 with TRBJ1-2; 9 bases match TRBD1. This CDR3 has 14 residues. J was trimmed by 7 bases and V by 3 bases; bases with no gene match: 6. This chain's CDR3 is CASSLGTGSFGYTF. DNA for the CDR3: TGTGCCAGCAGTTTGGGGACAGGGAGTTTTGGCTACACCTTC.

The gene calls are TRBV6-5 and TRBJ2-3, with TRBD2 as a possible D gene (5 bases). The germline V gene encodes CDR1 MNHEY and CDR2 SVGAGI. The CDR3 has 17 amino acids. V gave up 2 bases and J gave up 1 base, with 16 bases separating them. CDR3 loop: CASSYPRGAERTDTQYF. In DNA, the CDR3 is TGTGCCAGCAGTTACCCTCGGGGAGCGGAGCGCACAGATACGCAGTATTTT.

This rearrangement joins TRBV20-1 to TRBJ2-3; D gene ambiguous. The V end lost 0 bases, the J end lost 1 base, and 8 bases lay between the germline ends. CDR1 is DFQATT, CDR2 SNEGSKA, per germline (reference sequence). The CDR3 consists of 14 residues. The CDR3 loop is CSAREGSRTDTQYF. For the CDR3, the DNA is TGCAGTGCTAGAGAAGGCTCCCGCACAGATACGCAGTATTTT.

The J gene is TRBJ2-5, the V gene TRBV7-8; 7 bases fit TRBD1. Germline CDR1 reads SGHVS; CDR2 reads FQNEAQ. The CDR3 consists of 17 residues. Trimming took 3 bases from V and 7 from J; bases not matched to a gene: 17. Here the CDR3 reads CASSLGPAGTDFWTQYF. The CDR3 DNA sequence: TGTGCCAGCAGCTTGGGGCCCGCCGGGACAGACTTTTGGACCCAGTACTTC.

V gene TRBV7-2 combines with J gene TRBJ1-5; no definite D call. The V gene lost 1 base and the J gene lost 8 bases, with 12 bases spanning the gap. The V gene's germline CDR1 is SGHTA and CDR2 FQGNSA. This CDR3 contains 14 residues. The CDR3 loop is CASSLVPGWEPQHF. The CDR3 DNA reads as TGTGCCAGCAGCTTAGTACCAGGCTGGGAGCCCCAGCATTTT.

This clonotype was picked up a small number of times. J is TRBJ1-5 and V is TRBV20-1; 8 positions agree with TRBD1. The V gene's germline CDR1 is DFQATT and CDR2 SNEGSKA (reference sequence). CDR3 length equals 13 residues. CDR3 DNA: TGCAGCGGACAGGGCCCCGGTAATCAGCCCCAGCATTTT. Residues: CSGQGPGNQPQHF.

In DNA form, the CDR3 reads TGCAGTGCTACCCCGATATCATATCGTTACTCTGGGGCCAACGTCCTGACTTTC. It codes for CSATPISYRYSGANVLTF. The chain recombines TRBV20-1 with TRBJ2-6, with D uncertain. CDR3 size: 18 residues. CDR1 and CDR2 from the germline V gene are DFQATT and SNEGSKA (reference sequence). With 4 bases removed from V and 0 bases from J, the gap between germline ends came to 19 bases.

The chain joins TRBV20-1 to TRBJ1-1, with TRBD1 matching over 10 bases. This CDR3 has 14 residues. The V gene end was trimmed by 3 bases and the J gene end by 4 bases; junction bases not matched to a gene: 5. Germline V gene lookup returns CDR1 DFQATT and CDR2 SNEGSKA (reference sequence). The CDR3 here is CSASFGTGATEAFF. The CDR3 nucleotides are TGCAGTGCTAGCTTCGGGACAGGGGCCACTGAAGCTTTCTTT.

The rearrangement joins TRBV20-1 to TRBJ2-5, with D possibly TRBD2 on 6 matching bases. The CDR3 covers 15 residues. With 6 bases removed from V and 4 bases from J, the gap between germline ends came to 21 bases. Per germline, CDR1 DFQATT and CDR2 SNEGSKA (reference sequence). The CDR3 nucleotides read TGCAGTGCCCCGACCGCAGGGATCGGGAGAGAGACCCAGTACTTC. This gives the protein CSAPTAGIGRETQYF.

This clonotype was observed many times. The gene calls are TRBV20-1 and TRBJ2-3; 7 bases agree with TRBD2. The CDR3 loop spans 13 amino acids. Germline loops: CDR1 DFQATT, CDR2 SNEGSKA (reference sequence). V lost 3 bases to trimming and J lost 3 bases; unmatched junction nucleotides: 3. CDR3 region: CSASLGGTDTQYF. The CDR3 bases are TGCAGTGCTAGCCTCGGGGGGACAGATACGCAGTATTTT.

This clonotype was observed a handful of times. V and J are TRBV20-1 and TRBJ1-2; TRBD1 might be the D (6 bases). The V gene lost 3 bases and the J gene lost 3 bases, with 8 bases spanning the gap. The CDR3 loop spans 12 amino acids. In germline, CDR1 is DFQATT, CDR2 SNEGSKA (reference sequence). The CDR3 protein is CSASGQYYGYTF. The CDR3 bases are TGCAGTGCTAGTGGACAGTACTATGGCTACACCTTC.

The CDR3 here is CSARAYDEQYF. DNA of the CDR3: TGCAGTGCTAGGGCATACGACGAGCAGTACTTC. This rearrangement joins TRBV20-1 to TRBJ2-7; no clear D gene. V lost 3 bases and J 5 bases, leaving 8 bases between the germline ends. Germline CDR1 is DFQATT and CDR2 is SNEGSKA (reference sequence). This CDR3 region has 11 residues.

This clonotype showed up just a few times. The chain joins TRBV10-3 to TRBJ1-1; D gene ambiguous. CDR1 ENHRY and CDR2 SYGVKD come from the germline V gene. This CDR3 contains 11 residues. The V gene lost 7 bases and the J gene lost 4 bases, with 7 bases spanning the gap. CDR3 DNA: TGTGCCATCAATCGAGGCACTGAAGCTTTCTTT. It yields the protein CAINRGTEAFF.

This clonotype came up many times. J is TRBJ2-7 and V is TRBV29-1, with 8 bases aligning to TRBD1. After removal of 7 bases from V and 0 bases from J, the junction contained 2 bases not matched to a gene. Germline V CDR1 and CDR2: SQVTM, ANQGSEA. The CDR3 runs 12 residues. The CDR3 here is CSGTGTSYEQYF. CDR3 in DNA: TGCAGCGGGACAGGGACCTCCTACGAGCAGTACTTC.

This clonotype appeared many times. The chain couples TRBV10-3 to TRBJ1-2, with D tentatively TRBD1 (6 bases). V lost 10 bases to trimming and J lost 0 bases, with 18 bases between them. The CDR3 sequence is 15 residues long. Germline V lookup: CDR1 ENHRY, CDR2 SYGVKD. Here the CDR3 DNA reads TGTGCCACCTCCAGTTGGGGGGCGACTAACTATGGCTACACCTTC. Its translation: CATSSWGATNYGYTF.